This TCR beta chain was retrieved from a study of PD-1 blockade in classical Hodgkin lymphoma. The method was immunoSEQ multiplex PCR; TCRdb's version includes in-frame clones alone and lacks a portion of them. Of around 45,000 clones listed, around 72% are singletons. Per the germline V gene, CDR1 is SQVTM and CDR2 is ANQGSEA. Unmatched junction bases numbered 11, after V lost 5 bases and J lost 3 bases. The CDR3 is 16 residues long. Every patient was affected by relapse after autologous stem cell transplantation, while exposure to brentuximab vedotin was not uniform. This chain connects TRBV29-1 to TRBJ2-1; 9 bases align to TRBD1. The sequenced sample was peripheral blood mononuclear cells (PBMCs), obtained before the second cycle of nivolumab. The sequence derives from a human donor with classical Hodgkin lymphoma. The CDR3, as DNA: TGCAGCGTTCCTTCCGGGACAGGGATGGGCTACAATGAGCAGTTCTTC. This sequence encodes CSVPSGTGMGYNEQFF.